The 2 T cell receptor beta chains below were found in one sample sequenced in a study of T cell repertoires in cytomegalovirus infection. TCRdb called the reads again in MiXCR, with one record for every CDR3 protein. The sample records roughly 150,000 distinct CDR3 sequences, about a quarter being singletons. The specimen sequenced was PBMCs. The receptors stem from a human donor in good health (CMV status not recorded). Some clones in this sample may be carry-over from other donors' samples.

This clonotype was found a few times. The chain links TRBV25-1 to TRBJ2-1, with 7 bases aligning to TRBD2. The CDR3 is 14 residues long. V gave up 4 bases and J gave up 6 bases; unmatched junction bases: 6. From germline, CDR1 is MGHDK and CDR2 SYGVNS. The chain's CDR3 is CASSGGLEPNEQFF. The CDR3 DNA follows: TGTGCCAGCAGTGGAGGACTAGAGCCCAATGAGCAGTTCTTC.

The chain links TRBV7-2 to TRBJ2-1; 9 bases map to TRBD2. Germline V lookup: CDR1 SGHTA, CDR2 FQGNSA. The CDR3 loop spans 16 amino acids. V dropped 5 bases and J dropped 4; count of bases not matched to a gene: 9. In DNA, the CDR3 is TGTGCCAGCAGCCTCCGGCGGGGGGGCGGTTACAATGAGCAGTTCTTC. Translating gives CASSLRRGGGYNEQFF.